A single sample gave rise to the 28 T cell receptor beta chains below, sequenced in a study of early T cells in non-severe SARS-CoV-2 infection. A single record per CDR3 protein comes from TCRdb applying MiXCR to the 5' RACE reads. The sample carries tens of thousands of distinct CDR3 sequences, roughly 9% recorded once. The specimen was whole blood. These receptor sequences come from an adult who was a healthcare worker with PCR-confirmed SARS-CoV-2 infection or an uninfected control (not recorded which).

The genes are TRBV30 and TRBJ1-1; 7 nucleotides agree with TRBD1. The germline CDR1 and CDR2 sequences are GTSNPN and SVGIG (reference sequence). The CDR3 is 15 residues long. With 0 bases clipped from V and 1 base from J, the junction kept 5 bases outside the gene matches. The CDR3 reads CAWSVGGQPNTEAFF. The CDR3 DNA follows: TGTGCCTGGAGTGTAGGGGGACAGCCGAACACTGAAGCTTTCTTT.

This clonotype was counted many times. V and J are TRBV20-1 and TRBJ2-3; 13 bases match TRBD2. CDR3 length: 16 residues. V shed 4 bases, J shed 2 bases, and the junction held 6 bases outside the gene matches. In germline, CDR1 is DFQATT, CDR2 SNEGSKA (reference sequence). The CDR3 bases are TGCAGTGCTACGACACTAGCGGGGGGGAACACAGATACGCAGTATTTT. It is translated as CSATTLAGGNTDTQYF.

V gene TRBV5-1 combines with J gene TRBJ1-1; D gene ambiguous. Germline V gives CDR1 SGHRS, CDR2 YFSETQ. This CDR3 has 13 amino acids. V was pared by 1 base and J by 4 bases, with 8 bases between. The CDR3 bases are TGCGCCAGCAGCTTGTTTGAGGGCACTGAAGCTTTCTTT. It specifies CASSLFEGTEAFF.

There are many counts of this clonotype. The genes are TRBV4-1 and TRBJ2-3; D is unresolved. The CDR3 covers 14 residues. Germline V gene data show CDR1 as MGHRA and CDR2 as YSYEKL. V lost 3 bases to trimming and J lost 6 bases, with 13 bases between them. CDR3 sequence reads: CASSHSPDGDTQYF. For the CDR3, the DNA is TGCGCCAGCAGCCATTCTCCGGACGGGGATACGCAGTATTTT.

J is TRBJ2-3 and V is TRBV25-1; tentative D call: TRBD1 (6 bases). CDR1 and CDR2 from the germline V gene are MGHDK and SYGVNS. Trimming shortened V by 3 bases and J by 5 bases, and 15 bases separated the two germline ends. The CDR3 is made up of 15 amino acids. Written as DNA, the CDR3 is TGTGCCAGCAGTGATTTCAAACAGGGCGGAGATACGCAGTATTTT. Protein sequence: CASSDFKQGGDTQYF.

The chain employs TRBV3-1 and TRBJ2-7, with D possibly matching TRBD1 (5 bases). The CDR3 is made up of 15 amino acids. The ends were cut back, 1 base at V and 2 bases at J, with 12 bases in the middle. Germline CDR1 and CDR2: LGHDT and YNNKEL (reference sequence). The CDR3 is CASSQGARVTYEQYF. The CDR3 DNA sequence: TGTGCCAGCAGCCAAGGGGCCAGGGTCACCTACGAGCAGTACTTC.

The rearrangement uses TRBV4-2 and TRBJ2-5, with 7 bases lining up with TRBD1. The V gene end was trimmed by 6 bases and the J gene end by 1 base; junction bases not matched to a gene: 8. From germline, CDR1 is LGHNA and CDR2 YNFKEQ. CDR3 length: 15 residues. The chain's CDR3 is CASSYDRDSQETQYF. CDR3 nucleotide sequence: TGTGCCAGCAGTTACGATCGGGACAGCCAAGAGACCCAGTACTTC.

V is TRBV11-2 and J is TRBJ1-2; D might be TRBD1 (5 bases). The CDR3 is 13 residues long. Germline lookup yields CDR1 SGHAT and CDR2 FQNNGV. V dropped 3 bases and J dropped 7 bases, with 12 bases sitting between them. The chain's CDR3 is CASSFGRASGYTF. The CDR3 DNA is TGTGCCAGCAGCTTTGGCAGGGCTTCTGGCTACACCTTC.

J is TRBJ1-1 and V is TRBV2, with D perhaps TRBD1 (5 bases). The germline V and J ends were trimmed by 4 bases and 5 bases, with 11 bases remaining between them. Per the germline V gene, CDR1 is SNHLY and CDR2 is FYNNEI. The CDR3 contains 13 residues. Here the CDR3 DNA reads TGTGCCAGCAGTGGTTCAGGGAGGACTGAAGCTTTCTTT. Its protein is CASSGSGRTEAFF. The variable domain in full, with the rest retrieved from reference TRBV2 and TRBJ1-1, is EPEVTQTPSHQVTQMGQEVILRCVPISNHLYFYWYRQILGQKVEFLVSFYNNEISEKSEIFDDQFSVERPDGSNFTLKIRSTKLEDSAMYFCASSGSGRTEAFFGQGTRLTVV.

This clonotype was found many times. The DNA for the CDR3 is TGCAGTGCTCCGCCGGGGTCGCGCACAGATACGCAGTATTTT. Protein: CSAPPGSRTDTQYF. The rearrangement links TRBV20-1 to TRBJ2-3; perhaps TRBD2 as D (5 bases). Deletions cut 5 bases from V and 1 base from J, with 13 bases between. This CDR3 spans 14 amino acids. CDR1 DFQATT and CDR2 SNEGSKA come from the germline V gene (reference sequence).

The rearrangement uses TRBV5-1 and TRBJ2-1; D may be TRBD1 or TRBD2 (5 bases each). With 5 bases removed from V and 0 bases from J, the gap between germline ends came to 15 bases. The germline V gene has CDR1 SGHRS and CDR2 YFSETQ. The CDR3 is 16 amino acids. The CDR3 region has the DNA TGCGCCAGCAGATTCGGGGCCATTAGCTCCTACAATGAGCAGTTCTTC. It encodes CASRFGAISSYNEQFF. Together with reference TRBV5-1 and TRBJ2-1, the CDR3 gives the full variable domain: KAGVTQTPRYLIKTRGQQVTLSCSPISGHRSVSWYQQTPGQGLQFLFEYFSETQRNKGNFPGRFSGRQFSNSRSEMNVSTLELGDSALYLCASRFGAISSYNEQFFGPGTRLTVL.

The V call is TRBV5-6, the J call TRBJ2-7; D gene ambiguous. V was trimmed by 3 bases and J by 3 bases, leaving 13 bases between them. There are 14 residues in the CDR3. Germline V gene lookup returns CDR1 SGHDT and CDR2 YYEEEE. The CDR3 nucleotides read TGTGCCAGCAGCTCCTCGGACGGCAGCTACGAGCAGTACTTC. Translation gives CASSSSDGSYEQYF.

The CDR3: CSARAPLASHEQYF. CDR3 sequence (DNA): TGCAGTGCTAGAGCCCCCCTTGCATCCCACGAGCAGTACTTC. J is TRBJ2-7 and V is TRBV20-1; no definite D call. Germline CDR1 DFQATT, CDR2 SNEGSKA (reference sequence). This CDR3 has 14 amino acids. The V and J ends lost 1 base and 5 bases respectively, with 15 bases between them.

The CDR3 here is CSARDGRGTGELFF. In DNA form, the CDR3 reads TGCAGTGCTAGAGATGGCCGGGGGACCGGGGAGCTGTTTTTT. The chain uses TRBV20-1 and TRBJ2-2; a possible D gene is TRBD2 (6 bases). The germline gives CDR1 DFQATT, CDR2 SNEGSKA (reference sequence). V shed 0 bases and J shed 5 bases, with 10 bases lying between them. The CDR3 contains 14 residues.

The V and J genes are TRBV5-1 and TRBJ2-3; TRBD2 might be the D (7 bases). CDR1 and CDR2 (germline): SGHRS, YFSETQ. Trimming cost V 6 bases and J 2 bases, with 19 bases left between them. The CDR3 loop spans 16 amino acids. The DNA for the CDR3 is TGCGCCAGCAAGTTCGTTGGGGGGGCCTACACAGATACGCAGTATTTT. Translating gives CASKFVGGAYTDTQYF.

This clonotype was seen a few times. The CDR3 protein is CASSLEGEYGYTF. The CDR3 DNA follows: TGTGCCAGCAGCTTGGAAGGGGAGTACGGCTACACCTTC. J is TRBJ1-2 and V is TRBV5-4, with D perhaps matching TRBD1 (5 bases). Germline values: CDR1 SGHNT, CDR2 YYREEE (reference sequence). This CDR3 comprises 13 residues. V dropped 0 bases and J dropped 8 bases, with 11 bases sitting between them.

This chain links TRBV6-5 with TRBJ2-5; D is possibly TRBD1 or TRBD2 (5 bases each). Germline CDR1 is MNHEY and CDR2 is SVGAGI. V lost 8 bases and J 2 bases, leaving 18 bases between the germline ends. This CDR3 has 15 residues. Here the CDR3 reads CASQLGVGIQETQYF. The CDR3 DNA is TGTGCCAGCCAGTTAGGGGTCGGGATACAAGAGACCCAGTACTTC.

This clonotype was seen a few times. The chain combines TRBV12-3 or TRBV12-4 with TRBJ2-5; 7 bases line up with TRBD2. The V gene end was trimmed by 3 bases and the J gene end by 5 bases; junction bases not matched to a gene: 6. The CDR3 extends over 14 amino acids. CDR3 nucleotide sequence: TGTGCCAGCAGTTTGAGGGTTAGCGGGGAGACCCAGTACTTC. It yields the protein CASSLRVSGETQYF.

The V call is TRBV7-4, the J call TRBJ1-2; 7 positions match TRBD1. Germline-derived CDR1 and CDR2 are SGHVT and SQSDAQ. CDR3 length equals 17 residues. V shed 1 base, J shed 3 bases, and the junction held 11 bases outside the gene matches. The CDR3 region has the DNA TGTGCCAGCAGCTTAGTCCGCCAAACCGACAGGGACTATGGCTACACCTTC. It specifies CASSLVRQTDRDYGYTF.

This clonotype was observed many times. V usage is TRBV7-2 and J usage is TRBJ1-2; no clear D. Germline V gene data show CDR1 as SGHTA and CDR2 as FQGNSA. The CDR3 totals 13 residues. Trimming took off 1 base at V and 8 bases at J, with 11 bases between the two ends. The CDR3 nucleotides read TGTGCCAGCAGCTTAGGGGCAGGCGACGGCTACACCTTC. Translating it yields CASSLGAGDGYTF. Full variable domain (missing parts from reference TRBV7-2 and TRBJ1-2): GAGVSQSPSNKVTEKGKDVELRCDPISGHTALYWYRQSLGQGLEFLIYFQGNSAPDKSGLPSDRFSAERTGGSVSTLTIQRTQQEDSAVYLCASSLGAGDGYTFGSGTRLTVV.

Ten or more counts support this clonotype. The chain combines TRBV16 with TRBJ1-2; no definite D call. The CDR3 has 12 residues. V was cut by 2 bases and J by 6 bases, with 7 bases left in between. The germline V gene has CDR1 KGHSY and CDR2 FQNENV. The CDR3 region has the DNA TGTGCCAGCAGCCAAGGGCCCGATGGCTACACCTTC. Encoded protein: CASSQGPDGYTF.

CDR3 bases: TGTGCCAGCAGCCAAGATTATACACAGGGAGAAGGTGGCTACACCTTC. This codes for CASSQDYTQGEGGYTF. The chain uses TRBV4-2 and TRBJ1-2; D is perhaps TRBD1 (6 bases). Germline V gene data show CDR1 as LGHNA and CDR2 as YNFKEQ. V was pared by 0 bases and J by 7 bases, with 18 bases between. The CDR3 contains 16 residues.

This clonotype was seen only a few times. The V and J genes are TRBV29-1 and TRBJ1-1, with D uncertain. The CDR3 consists of 9 residues. V was pared by 1 base and J by 8 bases, with 2 bases between. Germline V gene data show CDR1 as SQVTM and CDR2 as ANQGSEA. CDR3 loop: CSVEGEAFF. The CDR3 DNA sequence: TGCAGCGTTGAAGGGGAAGCTTTCTTT. Looking up the rest from reference TRBV29-1 and TRBJ1-1 gives the full variable domain: SAVISQKPSRDICQRGTSLTIQCQVDSQVTMMFWYRQQPGQSLTLIATANQGSEATYESGFVIDKFPISRPNLTFSTLTVSNMSPEDSSIYLCSVEGEAFFGQGTRLTVV.

This clonotype was picked up a small number of times. V gene TRBV18 combines with J gene TRBJ2-3, with 8 bases fitting TRBD2. V lost 4 bases to trimming and J lost 2 bases; unmatched junction nucleotides: 5. CDR3 length equals 15 residues. CDR1 and CDR2 from the germline V gene are KGHSH and LQKENI. Written as DNA, the CDR3 is TGTGCCAGCTCACGGAACGGGGGGGCCACAGATACGCAGTATTTT. This encodes CASSRNGGATDTQYF. Full variable domain (rest looked up from reference TRBV18 and TRBJ2-3): NAGVMQNPRHLVRRRGQEARLRCSPMKGHSHVYWYRQLPEEGLKFMVYLQKENIIDESGMPKERFSAEFPKEGPSILRIQQVVRGDSAAYFCASSRNGGATDTQYFGPGTRLTVL.

In this sample, this clonotype turned up a few times. The genes are TRBV29-1 and TRBJ2-3; tentatively, D is TRBD1 or TRBD2 (6 bases each). V was clipped by 6 bases and J by 0 bases, with 10 bases between them. Germline V gene lookup returns CDR1 SQVTM and CDR2 ANQGSEA. CDR3 length equals 13 residues. DNA of the CDR3: TGCAGCGTACGGGGGCGTAGCACAGATACGCAGTATTTT. As protein: CSVRGRSTDTQYF.

This chain connects TRBV3-1 to TRBJ1-1, with unresolved D. V was clipped by 3 bases and J by 0 bases, with 5 bases between them. Germline V CDR1 and CDR2: LGHDT, YNNKEL (reference sequence). The CDR3 length is 13 residues. The CDR3 protein is CASSQLMNTEAFF. The CDR3 region has the DNA TGTGCCAGCAGCCAGCTGATGAACACTGAAGCTTTCTTT.

The V call is TRBV12-3 or TRBV12-4, the J call TRBJ2-7; 8 bases are a match to TRBD1. After removal of 6 bases from V and 0 bases from J, the junction contained 7 bases not matched to a gene. The CDR3 loop spans 15 amino acids. The CDR3 DNA follows: TGTGCCAGCAGCCCAGGGGGCTACAGCTCCTACGAGCAGTACTTC. Its translation: CASSPGGYSSYEQYF.

This clonotype was seen at least ten times. V and J are TRBV5-1 and TRBJ2-5; 8 bases align to TRBD1. Germline lookup yields CDR1 SGHRS and CDR2 YFSETQ. This CDR3 comprises 17 residues. The V segment lost 0 bases and the J segment 0 bases; nucleotides outside the gene matches: 7. As DNA, the CDR3 is TGCGCCAGCAGCTTGGAGGCAGGGGGCATGTACCAAGAGACCCAGTACTTC. This encodes CASSLEAGGMYQETQYF.